This T cell receptor beta chain was observed in a study of blood T cell repertoires in COVID-19. About the research overall: Acute and convalescent COVID-19 samples came from the United States, Italy and Spain. PBMCs, B-cell-depleted T cells, or T cells provided the cDNA or gDNA that made up the material.

Original analysis: Reference gene primer amplification yielded estimated nucleated cell counts. The protocol was immunoSEQ multiplex PCR, while the TCRdb copy is restricted to in-frame clones and leaves out a portion. The DNA was the basis for D and trimming; V, J and clone size are from that table. The profile covers 200,000 to 250,000 clones, with around 81% appearing a single time and around 13% taken by the ten largest. Germline-derived CDR1 and CDR2 are SNHLY and FYNNEI. The CDR3 is 14 amino acids. Germline trimming cut 7 bases from V and 2 bases from J; bases unmatched to any gene: 4. The sequencing sample was made of peripheral blood. V is TRBV2 and J is TRBJ2-5; TRBD2 matches at 10 bases. The TCR was taken from a human donor in a cohort sampled during active COVID-19. As DNA, the CDR3 is TGTGCCAGCACGTCTAGCGGGAGACAAGAGACCCAGTACTTC. This encodes CASTSSGRQETQYF.